In its sample, the clone carrying this T cell receptor (beta chain) is medium-sized. Its matching antigen is unknown. This sample includes further DNA sequences coding for the same CDR3. Thyroid surgery took place with no prior treatment in any patient. With MiXCR, TCRdb reprocessed the PCR reads. Found here are 31,000 or so clones, about 15% of them singletons; the top ten hold about 4.4%. These data originate in a study of metastatic and nonmetastatic thyroid tumors. About the research overall: The study looked at repertoires side by side in blood and in tumor or nodule tissue from malignant and benign thyroid patients.

CDR1 and CDR2 from the germline V gene are MDHEN and SYDVKM. This CDR3 region has 15 residues. J was trimmed by 6 bases and V by 4 bases; bases with no gene match: 5. Study results and limitations: A significant increase in TCR beta diversity was reportedly seen in malignant thyroid tumors relative to benign nodules, in blood and tumor.

The material sequenced was blood. The gene calls are TRBV28 and TRBJ2-7; 14 bases match TRBD2. The origin of this receptor is a female donor with papillary thyroid cancer or a benign thyroid nodule (not recorded which). Some clones in this sample may be carry-over from other donors' samples. The CDR3 loop is CASSSPGLAGVEQYF. As DNA, the CDR3 is TGTGCCAGCAGTTCCCCGGGACTAGCGGGAGTCGAGCAGTACTTC.